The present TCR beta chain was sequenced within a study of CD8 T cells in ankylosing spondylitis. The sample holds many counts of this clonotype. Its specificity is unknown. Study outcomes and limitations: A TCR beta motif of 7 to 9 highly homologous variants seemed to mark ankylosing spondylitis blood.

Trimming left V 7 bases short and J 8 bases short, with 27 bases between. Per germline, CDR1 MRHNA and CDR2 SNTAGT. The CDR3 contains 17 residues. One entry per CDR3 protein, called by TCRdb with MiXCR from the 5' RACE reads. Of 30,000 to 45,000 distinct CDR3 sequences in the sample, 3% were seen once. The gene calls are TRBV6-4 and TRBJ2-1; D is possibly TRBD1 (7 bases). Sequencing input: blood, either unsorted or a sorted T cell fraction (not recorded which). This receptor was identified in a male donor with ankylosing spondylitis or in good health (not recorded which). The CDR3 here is CASIYDGGGDAPHEQFF. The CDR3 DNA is TGTGCCAGCATTTATGACGGAGGGGGCGACGCCCCCCATGAGCAGTTCTTC.